This paragraph reports one T cell receptor beta chain. Expressed TCRB transcripts were sequenced after all isolated RNA was converted to cDNA. TCRdb's table, derived via immunoSEQ multiplex PCR, lists solely in-frame clones and lacks some. The data show approximately 140,000 clones, with less than 10% seen just once and approximately 0.65% held by the top ten. These data are taken from a study of beta chain features in type 1 diabetes. Study-level information: Healthy donors and patients had similar age, gender and cell yields.

The CDR3 runs to 15 residues. Germline V gene data show CDR1 as KGHSH and CDR2 as LQKENI. Deletions cut 3 bases from V and 4 bases from J, with 15 bases between. The rearrangement joins TRBV18 to TRBJ1-1; D call uncertain. This receptor was obtained from a woman between 35 and 50 years old in good health. Input material: central memory CD4+ T cells from blood. CDR3 bases: TGTGCCAGCTCACCTTTTAGGGAGGGAGGCACTGAAGCTTTCTTT. Translating it yields CASSPFREGGTEAFF.